A selection of T cell receptor beta chains follows, all from one sample in a study of blood T cell repertoires in COVID-19. The protocol was immunoSEQ multiplex PCR, while the TCRdb copy is restricted to in-frame clones and leaves out a portion. The sample records about 72,000 clones, around 83% being singletons. Sequenced material: peripheral blood. The source of these receptors is a woman older than 75 with active or convalescent COVID-19. Each CDR3 is given without its conserved first and last residue.

v_gene	CDR3aa
TRBV12-3/TRBV12-4	ANTHSGGNTIY
TRBV4-3	ASSQDRGRDTQY
TRBV11-3	ASSLSGGAHEQY
TRBV11-2	ASSPGRGYYEQY
TRBV4-3	ASSQDEGPYEQY
TRBV7-8	ASSLTTGWNTEAF
TRBV19	ASNAGAGTNPEEQF
TRBV15	ATSNRRDVDEQF
TRBV9	ASSLSGGQSEAF
TRBV5-4	ASTKQGINGYT
TRBV19	ASSENNQPQH
TRBV2	ASSRERGGSPLH
TRBV4-2	ASSQELGFGGQNTEAF
TRBV6-2/TRBV6-3	ASSDTSGGAYEQY
TRBV4-2	ASSQERTSGGEETQY
TRBV15	ATSSWQAINYGYT
TRBV30	AWSVTEEGYT
TRBV7-2	ASSLGTTVYGYT
TRBV11-3	ASSWTSGGGRTVYEQY
TRBV11-3	ASSPEGSSYEQY
TRBV11-3	ASSLGTSGATEQF
TRBV28	ASSSLYGYT
TRBV10-3	AISENRVYEQY
TRBV7-9	ASSLARLGQGIGELF
TRBV30	AWSAGTSAVQETQY
TRBV5-4	ASSLQGTGPYGYT
TRBV12-3/TRBV12-4	ASLGNTEAF
TRBV6-5	ASSYSEGSLNSPLH
TRBV21-1	ASSSRDSLNNYGYT
TRBV4-1	TSSSYFSTDTQY
TRBV27	ASSLRGTGGSPLH